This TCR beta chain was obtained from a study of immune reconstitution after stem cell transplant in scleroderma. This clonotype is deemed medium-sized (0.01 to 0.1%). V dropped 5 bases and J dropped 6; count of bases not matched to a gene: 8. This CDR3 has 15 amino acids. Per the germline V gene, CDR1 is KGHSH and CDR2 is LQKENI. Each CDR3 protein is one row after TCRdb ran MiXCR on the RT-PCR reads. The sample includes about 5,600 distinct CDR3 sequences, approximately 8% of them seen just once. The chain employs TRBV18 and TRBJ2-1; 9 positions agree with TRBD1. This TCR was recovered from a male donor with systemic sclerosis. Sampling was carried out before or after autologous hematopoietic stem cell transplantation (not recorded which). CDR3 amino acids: CASSTTGGAINEQFF. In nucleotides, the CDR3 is TGTGCCAGCTCAACTACAGGGGGCGCGATCAATGAGCAGTTCTTC.